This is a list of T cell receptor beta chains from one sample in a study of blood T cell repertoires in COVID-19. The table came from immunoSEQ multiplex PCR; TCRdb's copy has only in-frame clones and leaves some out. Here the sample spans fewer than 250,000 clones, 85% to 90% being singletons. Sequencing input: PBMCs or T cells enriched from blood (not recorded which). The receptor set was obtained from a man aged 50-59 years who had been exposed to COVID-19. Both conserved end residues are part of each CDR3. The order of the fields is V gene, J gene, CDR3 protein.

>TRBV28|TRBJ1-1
CASSKQLMNTEAFF
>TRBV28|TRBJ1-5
CASSLTTDYYSNQPQHF
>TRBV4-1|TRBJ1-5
CASSPTATSNQPQHF
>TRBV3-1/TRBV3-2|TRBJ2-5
CASSPSGSDETQYF
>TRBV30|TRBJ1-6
CAGTGGLYNSPLHF
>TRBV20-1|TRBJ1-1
CSASVLGRGRDTEAFF
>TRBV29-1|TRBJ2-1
CSVQPGQGGEQFF
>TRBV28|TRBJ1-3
CASSSTGGNTIYF
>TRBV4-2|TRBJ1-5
CASSQDHQGNQPQHF
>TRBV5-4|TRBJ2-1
CASMTSGGEQFF
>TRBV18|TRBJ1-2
CASSPPAGGGYGYTF
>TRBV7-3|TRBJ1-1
CASSPQGPTPEAFF
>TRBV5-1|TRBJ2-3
CASSLVAGGTTDTQYF
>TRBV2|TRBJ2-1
CASTSRTSHNEQFF
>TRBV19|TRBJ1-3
CASSMFVGSGNTIYF
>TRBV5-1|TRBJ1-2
CASSLSGGGNYGYTF
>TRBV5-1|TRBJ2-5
CASSSVAGGQETQYF
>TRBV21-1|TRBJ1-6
CASPFPKSVLKGAWAKGSPLHF
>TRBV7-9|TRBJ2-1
CASSPSGRAPYNEQFF
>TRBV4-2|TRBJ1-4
CASSLDRDEKLFF
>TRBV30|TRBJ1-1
CAWKRVTEAFF
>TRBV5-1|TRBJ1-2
CASSLGTANYGYTF
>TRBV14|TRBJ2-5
CASSLGGGGQETQYF
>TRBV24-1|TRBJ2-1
CATSGGDERDEQFF
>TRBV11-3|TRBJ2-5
CASSQRVDFKETQYF
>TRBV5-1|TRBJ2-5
CASSFSIQETQYF
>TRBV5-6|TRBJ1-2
CASSTGIPFYGYTF
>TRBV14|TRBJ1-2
CASNLSQANNYGYTF
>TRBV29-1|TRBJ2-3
CSVLGGTDTQYF
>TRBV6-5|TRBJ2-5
CASSYSGAYQETQYF
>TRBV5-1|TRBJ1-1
CASSLDGQGVNTEAFF
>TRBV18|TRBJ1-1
CASSPDRGRTEAFF
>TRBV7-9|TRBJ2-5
CASSLAHRNQETQYF
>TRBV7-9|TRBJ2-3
CASSTQVSTDTQYF
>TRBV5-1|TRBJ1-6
CASSSGGSSYNSPLHF
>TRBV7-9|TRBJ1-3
CASSLRQDSGNTIYF
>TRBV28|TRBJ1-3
CASSLESGLTIYF
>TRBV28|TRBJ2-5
CASSSGTGERETQYF
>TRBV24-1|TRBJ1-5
CATSEQGLPPQHF
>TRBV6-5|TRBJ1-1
CASSYAGNTEAFF
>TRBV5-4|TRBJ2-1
CASSSGNSYNEQFF
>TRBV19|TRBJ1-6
CASSKGVQNSPLHF
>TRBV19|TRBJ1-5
CASTLGGAQGQPQHF
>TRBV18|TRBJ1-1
CASSPPNGAEAFF
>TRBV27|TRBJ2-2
CASSSRQGNTGELFF